The rows below give T cell receptor beta chains drawn from one sample of a study of molecular identifiers for immune sequencing clone quantification. TCRdb reprocessed the PCR reads via MiXCR and lists one record per CDR3 protein. The sample consists of more than 450,000 distinct CDR3 sequences, about a fifth of them appearing once. Sequencing was performed on naive CD8+ T cells from blood, with Jurkat cell RNA spiked in. These receptors were collected from a human donor in good health. Some libraries in this study had Jurkat cell RNA spiked in. Both conserved end residues are part of each CDR3. A D gene is named only where the DNA matches it firmly. Some rows have no size entry. The others give once, few or many, or a class for an expanded clone.

clone size: many; D gene: -; J gene: TRBJ1-4; V gene: TRBV5-4; CDR3 DNA: TGTGCCAGCAGCTTGGGGGACGAAAAACTGTTTTTT; CDR3 protein: CASSLGDEKLFF
clone size: -; D gene: TRBD2; J gene: TRBJ2-1; V gene: TRBV4-3; CDR3 DNA: TGCGCCAGCAGCCAGGGCCTAGCGGGATTTGACAATGAGCAGTTCTTC; CDR3 protein: CASSQGLAGFDNEQFF
clone size: -; D gene: TRBD1; J gene: TRBJ1-4; V gene: TRBV19; CDR3 DNA: TGTGCCAGTAGTCCCGGGACAGGGGAAGCGGACCATAATGAAAAACTGTTTTTT; CDR3 protein: CASSPGTGEADHNEKLFF
clone size: few; D gene: TRBD1; J gene: TRBJ1-6; V gene: TRBV7-9; CDR3 DNA: TGTGCCATCTTACAGGGGGCGAATTCACCCCTCCACTTT; CDR3 protein: CAILQGANSPLHF
clone size: many; D gene: -; J gene: TRBJ2-1; V gene: TRBV20-1; CDR3 DNA: TGCAGTGCTCGACAGCTAAATTACAATGAGCAGTTCTTC; CDR3 protein: CSARQLNYNEQFF
clone size: -; D gene: -; J gene: TRBJ1-1; V gene: TRBV19; CDR3 DNA: TGTGCCAGTGGGGGGGGGGGAGGTTGGCTTGAAGCTTTCTTT; CDR3 protein: CASGGGGGWLEAFF
clone size: many; D gene: -; J gene: TRBJ2-3; V gene: TRBV20-1; CDR3 DNA: TGCAGTGCTAGCAGTTATCAGGACTCCTATACAGATACGCAGTATTTT; CDR3 protein: CSASSYQDSYTDTQYF
clone size: many; D gene: TRBD2; J gene: TRBJ2-7; V gene: TRBV6-5; CDR3 DNA: TGTGCCAGCAGTTACCCGGGACTAGCTGAGAGGGAGCAGTACTTC; CDR3 protein: CASSYPGLAEREQYF
clone size: many; D gene: -; J gene: TRBJ1-1; V gene: TRBV14; CDR3 DNA: TGTGCCAGCAGCCAAGAGGGGGGAGGGATGACGGCTGAAGCTTTCTTT; CDR3 protein: CASSQEGGGMTAEAFF
clone size: many; D gene: -; J gene: TRBJ1-1; V gene: TRBV28; CDR3 DNA: TGTGCCAGCAGTAGGACTTCCCTGGGGACTGAAGCTTTCTTT; CDR3 protein: CASSRTSLGTEAFF
clone size: few; D gene: -; J gene: TRBJ1-1; V gene: TRBV7-9; CDR3 DNA: TGTGCCAGCAGCTTCCCAGGACAGCCGAACACTGAAGCTTTCTTT; CDR3 protein: CASSFPGQPNTEAFF
clone size: -; D gene: -; J gene: TRBJ2-7; V gene: TRBV7-6; CDR3 DNA: TGTGCCAGCAGCTTAGGGGCCGGGGTTGCCTACGAGCAGTACTTC; CDR3 protein: CASSLGAGVAYEQYF
clone size: -; D gene: TRBD1; J gene: TRBJ2-5; V gene: TRBV10-3; CDR3 DNA: TGTGCCATCAGTGATCCCCCTCATCAGGGGGACCAAGAGACCCGGTACTTC; CDR3 protein: CAISDPPHQGDQETRYF
clone size: -; D gene: TRBD1; J gene: TRBJ1-1; V gene: TRBV19; CDR3 DNA: TGTGCCAGTAGTATTTTAGGGGGCGAAGAAGCTTTCTTT; CDR3 protein: CASSILGGEEAFF
clone size: -; D gene: TRBD1; J gene: TRBJ1-2; V gene: TRBV12-3/TRBV12-4; CDR3 DNA: TGTGCCAGCAGTCGAGTACCAGGGACAGCGGTTGCATATGGCTACACCTTC; CDR3 protein: CASSRVPGTAVAYGYTF
clone size: -; D gene: -; J gene: TRBJ1-1; V gene: TRBV10-3; CDR3 DNA: TGTGCCATCAGTGAGTCAGGGGGGAGTGGCACTGAAGCTTTCTTT; CDR3 protein: CAISESGGSGTEAFF
clone size: many; D gene: -; J gene: TRBJ2-7; V gene: TRBV7-9; CDR3 DNA: TGTGCCAGCAGCTTGACAGGCACCAACGAGCAGTACTTC; CDR3 protein: CASSLTGTNEQYF
clone size: -; D gene: -; J gene: TRBJ2-7; V gene: TRBV27; CDR3 DNA: TGTGCCAGCAGGCAGGGGGGAAGTGCCTACGAGCAGTACTTC; CDR3 protein: CASRQGGSAYEQYF
clone size: -; D gene: -; J gene: TRBJ1-1; V gene: TRBV4-3; CDR3 DNA: TGCGCCAGCAGCCAAGATATCTCACGGGGGTACACTGAAGCTTTCTTT; CDR3 protein: CASSQDISRGYTEAFF
clone size: -; D gene: -; J gene: TRBJ2-7; V gene: TRBV4-1; CDR3 DNA: TGCGCCAGCAGCCAAGTGTCTAGCTCTGATGGGCAGTACTTC; CDR3 protein: CASSQVSSSDGQYF
clone size: many; D gene: -; J gene: TRBJ2-2; V gene: TRBV9; CDR3 DNA: TGTGCCAGCAGCGCCGGTTTTAGGAGAACGAACACCGGGGAGCTGTTTTTT; CDR3 protein: CASSAGFRRTNTGELFF
clone size: few; D gene: TRBD2; J gene: TRBJ2-1; V gene: TRBV7-9; CDR3 DNA: TGTGCCAGCAGCGCGGGACTATACAATGAGCAGTTCTTC; CDR3 protein: CASSAGLYNEQFF
clone size: many; D gene: -; J gene: TRBJ2-3; V gene: TRBV5-4; CDR3 DNA: TGTGCCAGCAGCTCTAGCTATCGAGATACGCAGTATTTT; CDR3 protein: CASSSSYRDTQYF
clone size: many; D gene: -; J gene: TRBJ1-1; V gene: TRBV9; CDR3 DNA: TGTGCCAGCAGCGTAGAGGGTTGGGTCAGTGAAGCTTTCTTT; CDR3 protein: CASSVEGWVSEAFF
clone size: many; D gene: TRBD2; J gene: TRBJ2-5; V gene: TRBV11-2; CDR3 DNA: TGTGCCAGCAGCTTAGAGACTAGCGGGGGTGAGACCCAGTACTTC; CDR3 protein: CASSLETSGGETQYF
clone size: -; D gene: -; J gene: TRBJ1-1; V gene: TRBV5-5; CDR3 DNA: TGTGCCAGCAGCCCTCGACAGATTAACACTGAAGCTTTCTTT; CDR3 protein: CASSPRQINTEAFF
clone size: few; D gene: -; J gene: TRBJ2-5; V gene: TRBV11-2; CDR3 DNA: TGCGGGGACACTTCCTCGTACCAAGAGACCCAGTACTTC; CDR3 protein: CGDTSSYQETQYF